The next 2 T cell receptor beta chains were all read from a single sample in a study of tumor-infiltrating lymphocytes in primary liver carcinoma listed by TCRdb under 2017. This sample was sequenced with an Illumina HiSeq 2500. Using a constant-region primer and ProtoScript II reverse transcriptase, TCRbeta-specific cDNA was reverse-transcribed from 450 to 650 ng total RNA. The TCRbeta libraries were prepared through three rounds of nested multiplex PCR following a slightly modified ARM-PCR procedure. Multiplex TRBV1-TRBV30 forward primers and a Cbeta reverse primer were used in the first two PCR rounds, each of which was run for 9 to 11 cycles. The public reads were reprocessed in TCRdb via fastp at Q25 and MiXCR, keeping in-frame beta chains. Identical CDR3 protein sequences are pooled into one entry, listed with their most common genes and DNA. The sample table contains about 190,000 distinct CDR3 sequences; only one count was recorded for approximately 80% of them. The ten largest make up 15% to 20% of the sample.

Without any cell sorting, total RNA and DNA were co-extracted from roughly 18-30 mg of bulk tissue using the AllPrep DNA/RNA mini kit. The specimen was tumor tissue from primary liver carcinoma. The receptors come from a middle-aged man with primary liver carcinoma and hepatitis B virus infection.

About this clonotype itself: The junction does not match germline at one end; this may be a read error. J is TRBJ2-7 and V is TRBV6-6, with 10 bases lining up with TRBD1. Germline V gene data show CDR1 as MNHNY and CDR2 as SVGAGI (reference sequence). The CDR3 loop spans 15 amino acids. CDR3: CAIRTGGGVSYEQYF. The CDR3, as DNA: TGTGCCATCAGGACAGGGGGGGGGGTGTCCTACGAGCAATACTTC.

Points on this clonotype: A read error is possible here, since a much larger clone lies one base away. The chain is built from TRBV5-1 and TRBJ1-1; D gene unclear. Per germline, CDR1 SGHRS and CDR2 YFSETQ. The CDR3 has 14 residues. This CDR3 is CASSLAGGYTEALF. CDR3 in DNA: TGCGCCAGCAGCTTGGCCGGCGGTTACACTGAAGCTCTCTTT.